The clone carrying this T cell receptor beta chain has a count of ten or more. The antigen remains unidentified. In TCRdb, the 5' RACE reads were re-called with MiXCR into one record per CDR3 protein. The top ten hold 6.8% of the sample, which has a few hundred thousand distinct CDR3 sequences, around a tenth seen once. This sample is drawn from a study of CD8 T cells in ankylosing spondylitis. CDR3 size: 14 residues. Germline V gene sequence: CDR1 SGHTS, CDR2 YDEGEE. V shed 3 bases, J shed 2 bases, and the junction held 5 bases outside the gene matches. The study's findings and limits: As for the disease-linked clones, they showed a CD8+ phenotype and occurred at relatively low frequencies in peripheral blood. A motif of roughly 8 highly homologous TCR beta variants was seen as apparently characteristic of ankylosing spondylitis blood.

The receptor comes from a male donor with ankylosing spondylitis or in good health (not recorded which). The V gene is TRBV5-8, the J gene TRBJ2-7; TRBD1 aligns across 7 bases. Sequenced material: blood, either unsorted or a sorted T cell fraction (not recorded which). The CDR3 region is CASSSWDRPYEQYF. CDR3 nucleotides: TGTGCCAGCAGCTCCTGGGACAGACCCTACGAGCAGTACTTC.